Listed below are T cell receptor beta chains from one sample, sequenced in a study of blood T cell repertoires in COVID-19. Measured with immunoSEQ multiplex PCR; TCRdb has only the in-frame clones, and not every one. In the table there are 140,000 to 150,000 clones, 81% of which are singletons. Sequences were obtained from peripheral blood. Receptor source: a human donor in a cohort sampled during active COVID-19. Each CDR3 is given with its conserved first and last residue. Each record gives: V gene, clone size, D gene, J gene, CDR3 DNA, CDR3 protein. The D gene is left open where the match is weak. Clone size is not always given. Where it is, it says once, few, many or a class for expanded clones.

>TRBV4-1|.|TRBD1|TRBJ1-5
TGCGCCAGCAGACAGACAGGGGGCGCCGAACAGCCCCAGCATTTT
CASRQTGGAEQPQHF
>TRBV5-4|.|.|TRBJ2-1
TGTGCCAGCAGCTTCGCTCTAGCGAATTCCTACAATGAGCAGTTCTTC
CASSFALANSYNEQFF
>TRBV28|.|TRBD2|TRBJ2-5
TGTGCCAGCAGTTTTCGGGGGGAAGAGACCCAGTACTTC
CASSFRGEETQYF
>TRBV2|once|TRBD1|TRBJ1-5
TGTGCCAGCAGTCCGCAGACAGGGGATCAGCCCCAGCATTTT
CASSPQTGDQPQHF
>TRBV6-2/TRBV6-3|.|.|TRBJ1-5
TGTGCCAGCAGTTACTCGGAGCCATATCAGCCCCAGCATTTT
CASSYSEPYQPQHF
>TRBV5-1|.|.|TRBJ2-2
TGCGCCAGCAGCTTGGGGTCCGGGGTAGAGACCGGGGAGCTGTTTTTT
CASSLGSGVETGELFF
>TRBV19|.|TRBD1|TRBJ2-5
TGTGCCAGTCAATCCTCGGACAGGGCTGAGACCCAGTACTTC
CASQSSDRAETQYF
>TRBV5-1|.|.|TRBJ1-3
TGCGCCAGCAGCTTGGGACAGTCACACTCTGGAAACACCATATATTTT
CASSLGQSHSGNTIYF
>TRBV4-3|.|TRBD2|TRBJ2-7
TGCGCCAGCAGCCAAGGACTAGCGGGAAGCTTGAGTCTCTACGAGCAGTACTTC
CASSQGLAGSLSLYEQYF
>TRBV28|.|TRBD1|TRBJ2-7
TGTGCCAGCAGTTCGCTACGGACAGGTTATACCTACGAGCAGTACTTC
CASSSLRTGYTYEQYF
>TRBV2|once|TRBD2|TRBJ2-1
TGTGCCAGCGGACTAGCGGGAGCATCCTACAATGAGCAGTTCTTC
CASGLAGASYNEQFF
>TRBV2|.|.|TRBJ1-5
TGTGCCAGCAGTGAAGCGCTTGGGGGGGCGGGTCAGCCCCAGCATTTT
CASSEALGGAGQPQHF
>TRBV5-1|.|TRBD2|TRBJ2-7
TGCGCCAGCAGCTTGGATCGGGGGGCCTACGAGCAGTACTTC
CASSLDRGAYEQYF
>TRBV7-2|.|TRBD1|TRBJ1-2
TGTGCCAGCAGCTTGGACAGGGGACCTAACTATGGCTACACCTTC
CASSLDRGPNYGYTF
>TRBV28|.|.|TRBJ1-2
TGTGCCAGCAGCGGGGTAGATGTCTACACCTTC
CASSGVDVYTF
>TRBV6-5|once|TRBD1|TRBJ1-3
TGTGCCAGCCCCGACCGGACAGGAGCTGGAAACACCATATATTTT
CASPDRTGAGNTIYF
>TRBV6-5|.|.|TRBJ2-5
TGTGCCAGCATTAGGCAGCGGAGAGTCGGGGAGACCCAGTACTTC
CASIRQRRVGETQYF
>TRBV6-6|.|.|TRBJ2-7
TGTGCCAGCAGTCCCGGAGTCTACGAGCAGTACTTC
CASSPGVYEQYF
>TRBV28|.|TRBD1|TRBJ2-6
TGTGCCAGCAGTTTAGGGACAGTTACCAACGGGGGGGCCAACGTCCTGACTTTC
CASSLGTVTNGGANVLTF
>TRBV4-1|once|TRBD1|TRBJ2-7
TGCGCCAGCAGCACCCGACAGGGGAGCTCCTACGAGCAGTACTTC
CASSTRQGSSYEQYF
>TRBV7-2|.|TRBD2|TRBJ2-7
TGTGCCAGCAGCCGTACCGGGACTAGCGGGAGTTCCTACGAGCAGTACTTC
CASSRTGTSGSSYEQYF
>TRBV24-1|.|.|TRBJ2-7
TGTGCCACCAGTGATTTCGGACAGTACCTCCTACCCGAGCAGTACTTC
CATSDFGQYLLPEQYF
>TRBV29-1|.|.|TRBJ1-1
TGCAGCGTTGAGCGTCGGGTAGCTTTCTTT
CSVERRVAFF
>TRBV5-1|.|TRBD1|TRBJ2-7
TGCGCCAGCAGCAAGTCGCCGGGACAGGGGGCCTACGAGCAGTACTTC
CASSKSPGQGAYEQYF
>TRBV28|.|TRBD1|TRBJ2-7
TGTGCCAGCAGTCCAGGACAGGGAGCCGACGGGCAGTACTTC
CASSPGQGADGQYF
>TRBV2|.|.|TRBJ1-3
TGTGCCAGCAAGCTCGAGGGGGTACTCACCATATATTTT
CASKLEGVLTIYF
>TRBV9|few|TRBD1|TRBJ1-6
TGTGCCAGCAGCGGACAGGGTGATAATTCACCCCTCCACTTT
CASSGQGDNSPLHF
>TRBV11-2|few|.|TRBJ2-5
TGTGCCAGCAGCTTCGGGTCGGGAGTGGAGGTAGAGACCCAGTACTTC
CASSFGSGVEVETQYF
>TRBV5-6|.|.|TRBJ2-7
TGTGCCAGCAGCTCCAACTACGAGCAGTACTTC
CASSSNYEQYF
>TRBV23-1|.|TRBD1|TRBJ1-2
TGCGCCAGCAGAGACAGGGATGGAGGCTACACCTTC
CASRDRDGGYTF
>TRBV24-1|.|TRBD1|TRBJ2-1
TGTGCCACCAGTGGCCTGGGACAGGGTACCCAGACTGTCTCCTACAATGAGCAGTTCTTC
CATSGLGQGTQTVSYNEQFF
>TRBV6-1|.|.|TRBJ1-3
TGTGCCAGCAGTGATCCGGAGGGTTTGAACACCATATATTTT
CASSDPEGLNTIYF
>TRBV7-3|many|.|TRBJ2-5
TGTGCCAGCAGCTTAAACTCTGCGGGATTAGAGACCCAGTACTTC
CASSLNSAGLETQYF
>TRBV4-3|once|.|TRBJ2-7
TGCGCCAGCAGCCGACAAGGAGGTAAGGGACAAGCCTACGAGCAGTACTTC
CASSRQGGKGQAYEQYF
>TRBV5-4|.|TRBD2|TRBJ2-7
TGTGCCAGCACCCTCGGACTAGCGGGGGAGCAGTACTTC
CASTLGLAGEQYF
>TRBV7-2|.|TRBD2|TRBJ2-5
TGTGCCACCGTAACTAGCGGGAGTTTGGGGGAGACCCAGTACTTC
CATVTSGSLGETQYF
>TRBV19|.|TRBD2|TRBJ2-2
TGTGCCAGTAGTTGGACTAGCGGGAGGGCCCTTCGCGGGGAGCTGTTTTTT
CASSWTSGRALRGELFF
>TRBV20-1|.|.|TRBJ1-1
TGCAGTGCTAGTCCATCTATGAAATCGAACACTGAAGCTTTCTTT
CSASPSMKSNTEAFF
>TRBV19|few|TRBD1|TRBJ1-5
TGTGCCAGTAGTATGAGTTGGGACAGGGATAGCAATCAGCCCCAGCATTTT
CASSMSWDRDSNQPQHF
>TRBV7-9|.|.|TRBJ2-7
TGTGCCAGCAGCTCGACGGAGAGCTACGAGCAGTACTTC
CASSSTESYEQYF
>TRBV28|.|.|TRBJ2-4
TGTGCCAGCAGTTTAAGTCAAACGGGCAAAAACATTCAGTACTTC
CASSLSQTGKNIQYF
>TRBV6-5|.|.|TRBJ2-2
TGTGCCAGCTTGCGGCAGGGAAGAACCGGGGAGCTGTTTTTT
CASLRQGRTGELFF
>TRBV6-5|.|.|TRBJ2-7
TGTGCCAGCAGTTACCTTACCGCGACAGGTAACTACGAGCAGTACTTC
CASSYLTATGNYEQYF
>TRBV27|.|TRBD2|TRBJ2-1
TGTGCCAGCAGTTTTGTGGGAGGGACCCTAAAAAACGAGCAGTTCTTC
CASSFVGGTLKNEQFF
>TRBV6-5|.|.|TRBJ1-2
TGTGCCAGCAGTTCCGGGGGACCCTATGGCTACACCTTC
CASSSGGPYGYTF